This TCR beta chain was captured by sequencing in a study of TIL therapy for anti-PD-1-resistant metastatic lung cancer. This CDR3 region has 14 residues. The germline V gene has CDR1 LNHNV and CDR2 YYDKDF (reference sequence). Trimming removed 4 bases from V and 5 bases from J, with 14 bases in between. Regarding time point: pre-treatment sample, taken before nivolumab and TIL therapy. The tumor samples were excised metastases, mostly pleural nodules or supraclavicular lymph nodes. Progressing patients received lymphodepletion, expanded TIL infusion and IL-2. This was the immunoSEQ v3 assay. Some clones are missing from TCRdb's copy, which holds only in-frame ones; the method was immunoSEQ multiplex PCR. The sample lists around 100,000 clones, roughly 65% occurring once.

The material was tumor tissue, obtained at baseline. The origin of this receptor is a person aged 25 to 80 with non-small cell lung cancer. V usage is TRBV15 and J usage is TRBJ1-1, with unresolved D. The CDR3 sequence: CATSKSSQATEAFF. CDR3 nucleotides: TGTGCCACCAGCAAAAGCAGCCAGGCGACTGAAGCTTTCTTT. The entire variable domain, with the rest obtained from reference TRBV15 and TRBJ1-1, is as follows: DAMVIQNPRYQVTQFGKPVTLSCSQTLNHNVMYWYQQKSSQAPKLLFHYYDKDFNNEADTPDNFQSRRPNTSFCFLDIRSPGLGDTAMYLCATSKSSQATEAFFGQGTRLTVV.